These 10 T cell receptor beta chains share one sample of origin, sequenced in a study of blood T cell repertoires in COVID-19. Some clones are missing from TCRdb's copy, which holds only in-frame ones; the method was immunoSEQ multiplex PCR. Among 250,000 to 300,000 clones listed, roughly 89% were seen once. The specimen sequenced was PBMCs or T cells enriched from blood (not recorded which). The receptors derive from a woman aged 50 to 60 who had been exposed to COVID-19.

The genes are TRBV27 and TRBJ1-1; D gene unclear. CDR1 and CDR2 (germline): MNHEY, SMNVEV (reference sequence). This CDR3 is 12 amino acids long. V lost 8 bases, J lost 3 bases, and 10 bases lay in between. CDR3 sequence: CASGRGDTEAFF. CDR3 DNA: TGTGCCAGCGGTCGGGGAGACACTGAAGCTTTCTTT.

This clone was observed once. The V gene is TRBV13, the J gene TRBJ1-1, with TRBD1 matching over 8 bases. CDR1 and CDR2 from the germline V gene are PRHDT and FYEKMQ (reference sequence). V dropped 5 bases and J dropped 4; count of bases not matched to a gene: 3. This CDR3 spans 13 amino acids. The CDR3 sequence is CASSPTGGTEAFF. The DNA of the CDR3 is TGTGCCAGCAGCCCTACAGGGGGCACTGAAGCTTTCTTT.

This clone was seen only a few times. This chain uses TRBV5-6 with TRBJ2-7; the match to TRBD1 covers 8 bases. The V gene's germline CDR1 is SGHDT and CDR2 YYEEEE. The trim removed 0 bases at V and 0 bases at J, leaving 11 bases unmatched. The CDR3 runs 18 residues. CDR3 DNA: TGTGCCAGCAGCTTGGACAGGGGGACGCTTGCGGCCTCCTACGAGCAGTACTTC. This codes for CASSLDRGTLAASYEQYF.

The chain employs TRBV19 and TRBJ1-5, with D possibly being TRBD1 (5 bases). The CDR3 spans 14 residues. Germline V gene lookup returns CDR1 LNHDA and CDR2 SQIVND (reference sequence). V was pared by 5 bases and J by 9 bases, with 17 bases between. CDR3 in DNA: TGTGCCAGTAGTCCAACCTTACAGGTTCCGCCCCAGCATTTT. Residues: CASSPTLQVPPQHF. The whole variable domain, filled in from reference TRBV19 and TRBJ1-5, reads DGGITQSPKYLFRKEGQNVTLSCEQNLNHDAMYWYRQDPGQGLRLIYYSQIVNDFQKGDIAEGYSVSREKKESFPLTVTSAQKNPTAFYLCASSPTLQVPPQHFGDGTRLSIL.

The chain recombines TRBV7-9 with TRBJ1-2, with 9 bases identical to TRBD1. CDR1 and CDR2 (germline): SEHNR, FQNEAQ (reference sequence). This CDR3 is 16 amino acids long. The V and J ends lost 4 bases and 5 bases, in that order; junction bases with no gene match: 11. CDR3 DNA sequence: TGTGCCAGCAGCTGGGGACAGGGCGGCAGGCGGTATGGCTACACCTTC. Translation: CASSWGQGGRRYGYTF.

The gene calls are TRBV11-2 and TRBJ2-7, with TRBD2 matching over 7 bases. Losses at the gene ends were 7 bases for V and 3 bases for J; bases not matched to a gene: 12. This CDR3 contains 15 residues. From germline, CDR1 is SGHAT and CDR2 FQNNGV. Here the CDR3 reads CASTLGRAGHYEQYF. The CDR3 bases are TGTGCCAGCACCCTTGGTAGAGCGGGGCACTACGAGCAGTACTTC.

The CDR3 reads CASSDRGPGTEAFF. The CDR3, as DNA: TGTGCCAGCAGTGACAGGGGTCCGGGCACTGAAGCTTTCTTT. V gene TRBV2 combines with J gene TRBJ1-1, with D perhaps matching TRBD1 (6 bases). Germline assignment: CDR1 SNHLY and CDR2 FYNNEI. The CDR3 runs to 14 residues. The ends were cut back, 3 bases at V and 4 bases at J, with 12 bases in the middle.

This clone was observed a handful of times. This sequence joins TRBV4-1 and TRBJ2-7; the D gene is possibly TRBD2 (5 bases). Germline assignment: CDR1 MGHRA and CDR2 YSYEKL. This CDR3 is built from 16 residues. V dropped 2 bases and J dropped 1 base, with 15 bases sitting between them. The CDR3 region is CASSQTFGVGSYEQYF. CDR3 bases: TGCGCCAGCAGCCAAACATTCGGGGTGGGGTCCTACGAGCAGTACTTC.

This clone has only one observation. The chain couples TRBV3-1 (or the pseudogene TRBV3-2) to TRBJ1-2; the D gene is possibly TRBD1 (5 bases). This CDR3 is 16 amino acids long. Trimming took 4 bases from V and 2 from J, leaving 17 bases between them. Germline V gene data show CDR1 as LGHDT and CDR2 as YNNKEL (reference sequence). The CDR3 bases are TGTGCCAGCAGCCCTCACCGGCTGGACAAGAACTATGGCTACACCTTC. The encoded protein is CASSPHRLDKNYGYTF.

V gene TRBV2 combines with J gene TRBJ1-6; D is possibly TRBD1 (6 bases). V gave up 8 bases and J gave up 10 bases, with 21 bases separating them. The CDR3 length is 15 residues. Germline V CDR1 and CDR2: SNHLY, FYNNEI. CDR3: CASGRETGMASPLHF. The CDR3 DNA follows: TGTGCCAGCGGACGAGAAACAGGGATGGCCTCACCCCTCCACTTT. Full variable domain (remainder filled in from reference TRBV2 and TRBJ1-6): EPEVTQTPSHQVTQMGQEVILRCVPISNHLYFYWYRQILGQKVEFLVSFYNNEISEKSEIFDDQFSVERPDGSNFTLKIRSTKLEDSAMYFCASGRETGMASPLHFGNGTRLTVT.